This T cell receptor beta chain was sequenced during a study of metastatic and nonmetastatic thyroid tumors. For the study at large: Across blood and tumor or nodule tissue, repertoires from malignant and benign thyroid patients were compared with one another.

Thyroid surgery had not been preceded by any treatment in any patient. Study-wide results and limits: Malignant thyroid tumors reportedly had TCR beta diversity that was significantly higher than in benign nodules, in blood and tumor.

CDR3 length: 13 residues. Trimming stripped 4 bases from V and 1 base from J, with 6 bases between. Looked up from germline, CDR1 is SGHDT and CDR2 is YYEEEE. This clone was picked up many times. Antigen unknown. Original analysis: In papillary thyroid cancer, a distant-metastasis classifier was built using CDR3 differences across clinicopathological groups. MiXCR reprocessed the PCR reads for TCRdb. The V and J calls and clone size come from TCRdb's table, not from the authors' own analysis. Of tens of thousands of clones in the sample, less than 30% are singletons; the top ten hold roughly a tenth. The specimen was blood. J is TRBJ1-3 and V is TRBV5-6; D not certain. This sequence originates from a male donor with papillary thyroid cancer or a benign thyroid nodule (not recorded which). Some clones in this sample may be carry-over from other donors' samples. The CDR3 loop is CASSGLSGNTIYF. CDR3 coding DNA: TGTGCCAGCAGCGGACTTTCTGGAAACACCATATATTTT.